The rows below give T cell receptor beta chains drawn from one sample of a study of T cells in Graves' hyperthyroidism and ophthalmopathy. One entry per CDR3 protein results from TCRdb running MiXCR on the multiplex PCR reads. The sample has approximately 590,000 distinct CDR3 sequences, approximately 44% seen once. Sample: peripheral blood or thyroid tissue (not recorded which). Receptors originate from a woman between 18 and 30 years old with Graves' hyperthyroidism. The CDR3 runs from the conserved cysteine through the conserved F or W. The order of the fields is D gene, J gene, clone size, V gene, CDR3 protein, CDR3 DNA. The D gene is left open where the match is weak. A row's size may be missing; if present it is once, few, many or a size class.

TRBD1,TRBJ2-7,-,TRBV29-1,CSVAGGYRDEQYF,TGCAGCGTTGCAGGGGGCTATCGGGACGAGCAGTACTTC
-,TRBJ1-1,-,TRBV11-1,CASHQSQGWAEAFF,TGTGCCAGCCACCAATCCCAGGGATGGGCTGAAGCTTTCTTT
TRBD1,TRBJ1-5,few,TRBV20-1,CSARMTGDNQPQHF,TGCAGTGCTAGGATGACAGGGGATAATCAGCCCCAGCATTTT
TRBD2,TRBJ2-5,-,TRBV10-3,CAISDLPGTSGQETQYF,TGTGCCATCAGTGACCTCCCTGGGACTAGCGGCCAAGAGACCCAGTACTTC
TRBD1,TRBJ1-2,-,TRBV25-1,CASQETGGYYGYTF,TGTGCCAGCCAAGAGACAGGGGGTTACTATGGCTACACCTTC
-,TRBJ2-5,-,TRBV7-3,CPTGFQETQYF,TGTCCCACAGGCTTCCAGGAGACCCAGTACTTC
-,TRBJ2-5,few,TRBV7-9,CASSGHETQYF,TGTGCCAGCTCGGGGCACGAGACCCAGTACTTC
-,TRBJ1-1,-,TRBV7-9,CASSSRTDTGAFF,TGTGCCAGCAGCTCCAGGACGGACACCGGAGCTTTCTTT
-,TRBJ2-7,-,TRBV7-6,CAGSGREQYF,TGTGCCGGCTCGGGGAGGGAGCAGTACTTC
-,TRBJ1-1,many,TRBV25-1,CASGGGGIAFF,TGTGCCAGCGGAGGAGGGGGGATTGCTTTCTTT
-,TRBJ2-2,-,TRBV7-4,CASSPVVNTGELFF,TGTGCCAGCAGTCCTGTCGTAAATACAGGGGAGCTGTTTTTT
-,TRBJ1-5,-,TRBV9,CATQYWGSQPQHF,TGTGCCACTCAGTATTGGGGAAGCCAGCCCCAGCATTTT
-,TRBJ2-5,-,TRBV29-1,CSVRTRETQYF,TGCAGCGTCCGAACGCGAGAGACCCAGTACTTC
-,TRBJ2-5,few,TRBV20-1,CSAPPRETQYF,TGCAGTGCCCCCCCTAGGGAGACCCAGTACTTC
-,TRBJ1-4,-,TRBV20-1,CSVAQGSTNEKLFF,TGCAGTGTTGCACAGGGCTCAACTAATGAAAAACTGTTTTTT
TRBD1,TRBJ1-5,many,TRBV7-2,CASSSRGVSGQPQHF,TGTGCCAGCAGCAGCAGGGGGGTTTCGGGTCAGCCCCAGCATTTT
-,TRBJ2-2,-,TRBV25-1,CASSPPGTTNTGELFF,TGTGCCAGCAGTCCTCCCGGGACAACGAACACCGGGGAGCTGTTTTTT
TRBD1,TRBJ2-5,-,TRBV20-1,CSASPTGKETQYF,TGCAGTGCTAGCCCGACAGGGAAAGAGACCCAGTACTTC
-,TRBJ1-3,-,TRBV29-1,CSVTIRTDNYGYTIYF,TGCAGCGTCACCATTAGGACAGATAACTATGGCTACACCATATATTTT
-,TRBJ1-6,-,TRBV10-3,CATHPGLPNSPLHF,TGTGCCACCCACCCCGGGTTACCCAATTCACCCCTCCACTTT
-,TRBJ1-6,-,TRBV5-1,CASSSTNSPLPF,TGCGCCAGCAGCTCTACTAATTCACCCCTCCCCTTT
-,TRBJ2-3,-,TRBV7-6,CASRPGLHTDTQYF,TGTGCCAGCAGACCAGGACTGCACACAGATACGCAGTATTTT
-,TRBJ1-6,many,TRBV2,CASSDVGSSYNSPLHF,TGTGCCAGCAGTGACGTGGGGAGCTCCTATAATTCACCCCTCCACTTT
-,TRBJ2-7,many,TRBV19,CASSPGGAYEQYF,TGTGCCAGCAGCCCAGGAGGGGCCTACGAGCAGTACTTC
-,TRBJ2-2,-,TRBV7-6,CASSQERGRVGELFF,TGTGCCAGCAGCCAAGAGCGTGGCAGGGTCGGGGAGCTGTTTTTT
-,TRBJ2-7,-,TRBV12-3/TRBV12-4,CASSYTRGRTYEQYF,TGTGCCAGCAGTTACACCCGGGGACGGACCTACGAGCAGTACTTC
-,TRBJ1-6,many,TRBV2,CASSESGFGNSPLHF,TGTGCCAGCAGTGAATCGGGCTTTGGGAATTCACCCCTCCACTTT
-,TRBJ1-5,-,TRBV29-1,CSVAPDSNQPQHF,TGCAGCGTAGCCCCGGACAGTAATCAGCCCCAGCATTTT
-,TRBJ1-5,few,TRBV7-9,CASSKPGRGQPQHF,TGTGCCAGCAGCAAACCCGGCCGGGGCCAGCCCCAGCATTTT
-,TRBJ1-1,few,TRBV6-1,CASSEAGRATEAFF,TGTGCCAGCAGTGAAGCAGGCAGGGCTACTGAAGCTTTCTTT
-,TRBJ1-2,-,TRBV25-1,CASSDGGGWGDYTF,TGTGCCAGCAGTGATGGGGGAGGATGGGGGGACTACACCTTC
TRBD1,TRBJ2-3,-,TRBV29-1,CSAPYRGHTDTQYF,TGCAGCGCGCCCTACAGGGGTCACACAGATACGCAGTATTTT
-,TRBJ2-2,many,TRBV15,CATSRDLGGRRTGELFF,TGTGCCACCAGCAGAGATCTAGGAGGGAGACGCACCGGGGAGCTGTTTTTT
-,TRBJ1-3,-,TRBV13,CASSLVELSGNTIYF,TGTGCCAGCAGCTTAGTCGAGCTTTCTGGAAACACCATATATTTT
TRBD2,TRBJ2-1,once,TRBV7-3,CASSRSGRSLRDEQFF,TGTGCCAGCAGCCGTAGCGGGAGATCCCTTAGGGATGAGCAGTTCTTC
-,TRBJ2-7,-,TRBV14,CASSQPSRQGGEQYF,TGTGCCAGCAGCCAACCTTCGAGACAGGGAGGCGAGCAGTACTTC
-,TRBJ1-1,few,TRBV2,CASSQGQEAFF,TGTGCCAGCAGTCAAGGACAGGAAGCTTTCTTT
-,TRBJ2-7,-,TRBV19,CASSMGRNYEQYF,TGTGCCAGTAGTATGGGTAGGAACTACGAGCAGTACTTC
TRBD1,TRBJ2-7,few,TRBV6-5,CASSSVGDRAYEQYF,TGTGCCAGCAGTTCGGTAGGGGACAGAGCCTACGAGCAGTACTTC
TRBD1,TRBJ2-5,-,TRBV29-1,CSVGGQEAQYF,TGCAGCGTTGGCGGACAGGAGGCCCAGTACTTC
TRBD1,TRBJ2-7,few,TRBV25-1,CASGQGYEQYF,TGTGCCAGCGGACAGGGTTACGAGCAGTACTTC
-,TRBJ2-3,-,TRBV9,CASSQVTDTQYF,TGTGCCAGCAGCCAAGTGACAGATACGCAGTATTTT
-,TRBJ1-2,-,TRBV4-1,CASSQQSRLPTEWRYGYTF,TGCGCCAGCAGCCAACAATCCCGGCTTCCTACAGAGTGGAGATATGGCTACACCTTC
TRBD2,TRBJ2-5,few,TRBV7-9,CASSLGLAGGPVSETQYF,TGTGCCAGCAGTCTCGGACTAGCGGGAGGGCCAGTGTCAGAGACCCAGTACTTC
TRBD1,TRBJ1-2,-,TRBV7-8,CASSLALGQGKGVNYGYTF,TGTGCCAGCAGCTTGGCCCTGGGACAGGGCAAGGGAGTTAACTATGGCTACACCTTC
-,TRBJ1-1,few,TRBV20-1,CSARDHSGGWRTEAFF,TGCAGTGCTAGAGACCATTCTGGAGGGTGGAGGACTGAAGCTTTCTTT
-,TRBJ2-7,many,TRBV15,CATSRDSYEQYF,TGTGCCACCAGCAGGGACTCCTACGAGCAGTACTTC
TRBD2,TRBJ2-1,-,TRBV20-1,CSASRGAGVTYNEQFF,TGCAGTGCTTCCAGAGGGGCGGGAGTGACCTACAATGAGCAGTTCTTC
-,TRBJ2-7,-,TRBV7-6,CASSSSARAQYF,TGTGCCAGCAGCTCCTCGGCCAGGGCGCAGTACTTC
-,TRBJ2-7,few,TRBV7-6,CASSRGDTYEQYF,TGCGCCAGCAGCAGGGGCGATACCTACGAGCAGTACTTC
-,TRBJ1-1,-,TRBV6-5,CASSYSGAVTEAFF,TGTGCCAGCAGTTATTCCGGGGCAGTCACTGAAGCTTTCTTT
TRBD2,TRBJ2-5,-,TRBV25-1,CASSSGTSGMETQYF,TGTGCCAGCAGTTCCGGGACTAGCGGGATGGAGACCCAGTACTTC
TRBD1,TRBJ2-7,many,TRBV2,CASIGQGVYEQYF,TGTGCCAGCATTGGACAGGGGGTTTACGAGCAGTACTTC
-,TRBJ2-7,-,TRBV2,CASRYQRGTYEQYF,TGTGCCAGCAGATATCAAAGGGGTACCTACGAGCAGTACTTC